Following are 24 T cell receptor beta chains from one sample sequenced in a study of blood T cell repertoires in COVID-19. Method: immunoSEQ multiplex PCR; TCRdb's copy keeps in-frame clones and lacks some. Of a few hundred thousand clones listed, 88% were seen once; the top ten hold over 2%. Sequencing was performed on PBMCs or T cells enriched from blood (not recorded which). The receptor source for this set is a woman between 35 and 50 years old with acute COVID-19.

J is TRBJ1-4 and V is TRBV7-9; D is unresolved. V lost 3 bases, J lost 5 bases, and 10 bases lay in between. The CDR3 runs 14 residues. Germline loops: CDR1 SEHNR, CDR2 FQNEAQ (reference sequence). CDR3 sequence: CASSLRAGNEKLFF. DNA of the CDR3: TGTGCCAGCAGCTTGAGGGCGGGGAATGAAAAACTGTTTTTT.

The chain carries TRBV5-4 and TRBJ2-2; D unclear. Trimming stripped 2 bases from V and 1 base from J, with 6 bases between. This CDR3 has 14 amino acids. Germline lookup yields CDR1 SGHNT and CDR2 YYREEE (reference sequence). The CDR3 region is CASSFSGNTGELFF. In nucleotides, the CDR3 is TGTGCCAGCAGCTTCTCCGGGAACACCGGGGAGCTGTTTTTT. Variable domain in full (rest from reference TRBV5-4 and TRBJ2-2): ETGVTQSPTHLIKTRGQQVTLRCSSQSGHNTVSWYQQALGQGPQFIFQYYREEENGRGNFPPRFSGLQFPNYSSELNVNALELDDSALYLCASSFSGNTGELFFGEGSRLTVL.

V usage is TRBV3-1 (or the pseudogene TRBV3-2) and J usage is TRBJ1-1, with D unresolved. CDR3 length: 14 amino acids. Germline V gives CDR1 LGHDT, CDR2 YNNKEL (reference sequence). With 4 bases removed from V and 4 bases from J, the gap between germline ends came to 13 bases. The CDR3 DNA follows: TGTGCCAGCAGCCGCCCCGGGAGTAGCACTGAAGCTTTCTTT. Protein sequence: CASSRPGSSTEAFF.

The chain has TRBV7-2 and TRBJ2-1, with 9 bases that match TRBD2. The CDR3 is 15 residues long. Germline V CDR1 and CDR2: SGHTA, FQGNSA. V was pared by 6 bases and J by 7 bases, with 10 bases of the junction left unmatched. CDR3 nucleotide sequence: TGTGCCAGCAGACCTTCTCTAGCGGGGTCAAATGAGCAGTTCTTC. Its translation is CASRPSLAGSNEQFF. Full variable domain (outside the CDR3, taken from reference TRBV7-2 and TRBJ2-1): GAGVSQSPSNKVTEKGKDVELRCDPISGHTALYWYRQSLGQGLEFLIYFQGNSAPDKSGLPSDRFSAERTGGSVSTLTIQRTQQEDSAVYLCASRPSLAGSNEQFFGPGTRLTVL.

This chain joins TRBV7-9 and TRBJ2-1, with TRBD2 as a possible D gene (7 bases). Trimming removed 8 bases at V and 3 bases at J, with 14 bases between. CDR1 is SEHNR, CDR2 FQNEAQ, per germline (reference sequence). The CDR3 extends over 14 amino acids. This CDR3 is CASLGRGLYNEQFF. The CDR3 DNA reads TGTGCCAGCCTTGGGCGGGGGCTCTACAATGAGCAGTTCTTC.

The chain carries TRBV7-2 and TRBJ1-5; weak D call: TRBD1 (6 bases). From germline, CDR1 is SGHTA and CDR2 FQGNSA. This CDR3 has 13 amino acids. The V and J ends lost 6 bases and 8 bases respectively, with 14 bases between them. CDR3 protein: CASRAQGEEPQHF. The CDR3 DNA sequence: TGTGCCAGCAGGGCACAGGGAGAAGAGCCCCAGCATTTT. Using reference TRBV7-2 and TRBJ1-5 for the parts outside the CDR3, the full variable domain is GAGVSQSPSNKVTEKGKDVELRCDPISGHTALYWYRQSLGQGLEFLIYFQGNSAPDKSGLPSDRFSAERTGGSVSTLTIQRTQQEDSAVYLCASRAQGEEPQHFGDGTRLSIL.

The rearrangement uses TRBV10-3 and TRBJ2-5; 8 bases are shared with TRBD2. The CDR3 totals 14 residues. CDR1 and CDR2 (germline): ENHRY, SYGVKD. The junction had 3 bases not matched to a gene; V was cut back by 2 bases and J by 4 bases. CDR3 amino acids: CAISEGGGTETQYF. CDR3 nucleotide sequence: TGTGCCATCAGTGAGGGCGGGGGGACAGAGACCCAGTACTTC.

The rearrangement links TRBV15 to TRBJ2-2; D is unresolved. Trimming left V 8 bases short and J 2 bases short, with 15 bases between. The CDR3 has 15 residues. Looked up from germline, CDR1 is LNHNV and CDR2 is YYDKDF (reference sequence). The CDR3 loop is CATRPKTLNTGELFF. CDR3 nucleotide sequence: TGTGCCACCCGCCCGAAGACACTCAACACCGGGGAGCTGTTTTTT.

The chain combines TRBV21-1 with TRBJ1-6. TRBV21-1 is assigned pseudogene status. This CDR3 spans 15 amino acids. The CDR3 DNA reads as TGTGCCAGCAGCAAAGAGACCGCTCCTGGAGATCCCCTCCACTTT. Encoded protein: CASSKETAPGDPLHF.

This clone appeared a few times. The chain is built from TRBV18 and TRBJ1-6, with a weak D call TRBD1 (6 bases). The CDR3 loop spans 15 amino acids. V lost 5 bases, J lost 8 bases, and 16 bases lay in between. Germline V gene sequence: CDR1 KGHSH, CDR2 LQKENI. The CDR3 coding sequence is TGTGCCAGCTCAGAAAGGGCAGGGGCGGATTCACCCCTCCACTTT. Translating gives CASSERAGADSPLHF.

J is TRBJ2-7 and V is TRBV4-3; a weak D match, TRBD1 (7 bases). The CDR3 totals 15 residues. Germline CDR1 LGHNA, CDR2 YSLEER. V lost 1 base and J 2 bases, leaving 12 bases between the germline ends. In nucleotides, the CDR3 is TGCGCCAGCAGCCAAGGGACAGGCGGGGCCTACGAGCAGTACTTC. This codes for CASSQGTGGAYEQYF.

The CDR3 loop reads CSVVWDSSGELFF. CDR3 nucleotide sequence: TGCAGCGTCGTATGGGACAGCTCCGGGGAGCTGTTTTTT. The gene calls are TRBV29-1 and TRBJ2-2; 7 positions match TRBD1. The CDR3 length is 13 residues. Germline trimming cut 6 bases from V and 6 bases from J; bases unmatched to any gene: 7. Germline CDR1 reads SQVTM; CDR2 reads ANQGSEA.

The chain has TRBV10-1 and TRBJ2-3; 10 bases agree with TRBD2. The junction had 1 base not matched to a gene; V was cut back by 3 bases and J by 4 bases. The CDR3 is 14 amino acids. Germline lookup yields CDR1 WNHNN and CDR2 SYGVQD (reference sequence). CDR3 loop: CASSEAGGADTQYF. In DNA, the CDR3 is TGCGCCAGCAGTGAAGCGGGGGGGGCAGATACGCAGTATTTT.

This chain joins TRBV4-3 and TRBJ1-2, with 12 bases lining up with TRBD1. Germline assignment: CDR1 LGHNA and CDR2 YSLEER. CDR3 size: 15 residues. J lost 3 bases, V lost 3 bases, and 2 bases had no gene match. The DNA of the CDR3 is TGCGCCAGCAGCCAGGGACAGGGGGCATACTATGGCTACACCTTC. Translating gives CASSQGQGAYYGYTF.

The V gene is TRBV5-1, the J gene TRBJ2-6; a possible D gene is TRBD2 (5 bases). Deletions cut 0 bases from V and 0 bases from J, with 19 bases between. The CDR3 is made up of 20 amino acids. Germline lookup yields CDR1 SGHRS and CDR2 YFSETQ. CDR3 region: CASSLAGKQPSPSGANVLTF. The CDR3 DNA sequence: TGCGCCAGCAGCTTGGCCGGGAAACAGCCCTCCCCCTCTGGGGCCAACGTCCTGACTTTC.

The chain combines TRBV7-9 with TRBJ1-1; D may be TRBD1 (6 bases). The CDR3 sequence is 16 residues long. CDR1 SEHNR and CDR2 FQNEAQ come from the germline V gene (reference sequence). The V and J ends lost 5 bases and 1 base respectively, with 17 bases between them. The CDR3 DNA follows: TGTGCCAGCAGCCCTCTTTCCGGACAGCCGAACACTGAAGCTTTCTTT. This sequence encodes CASSPLSGQPNTEAFF.

The rearrangement joins TRBV7-2 to TRBJ1-1; D might be TRBD1 (5 bases). There are 13 residues in the CDR3. V lost 5 bases, J lost 7 bases, and 14 bases lay in between. Looked up from germline, CDR1 is SGHTA and CDR2 is FQGNSA. Written as DNA, the CDR3 is TGTGCCAGCAGCCGAGAGGTAAGGGGTGAAGCTTTCTTT. Translation: CASSREVRGEAFF.

This clone appeared a single time. This sequence joins TRBV6-6 and TRBJ1-5; D might be TRBD1 (5 bases). The CDR3 is 15 amino acids. V lost 2 bases, J lost 5 bases, and 13 bases lay in between. Germline V lookup: CDR1 MNHNY, CDR2 SVGAGI (reference sequence). CDR3 protein: CASSYGEAGYQPQHF. In nucleotides, the CDR3 is TGTGCCAGCAGTTACGGGGAGGCAGGGTATCAGCCCCAGCATTTT.

This clone was recorded a few times. This sequence joins TRBV3-1 (or the pseudogene TRBV3-2) and TRBJ2-2; tentatively, D is TRBD1 (6 bases). Germline CDR1 LGHDT, CDR2 YNNKEL (reference sequence). The CDR3 spans 12 residues. Trimming shortened V by 5 bases and J by 7 bases, and 8 bases separated the two germline ends. Written as DNA, the CDR3 is TGTGCCAGCAGCTACAGGGTCGGGGAGCTGTTTTTT. Residues: CASSYRVGELFF.

This chain links TRBV5-1 with TRBJ1-2, with TRBD1 matching 7 bases. Germline values: CDR1 SGHRS, CDR2 YFSETQ. This CDR3 spans 16 amino acids. V lost 3 bases to trimming and J lost 0 bases; unmatched junction nucleotides: 8. The CDR3 region has the DNA TGCGCCAGCAGCTCGGGACAGCATACCACTAACTATGGCTACACCTTC. Translated: CASSSGQHTTNYGYTF.

The chain recombines TRBV7-2 with TRBJ2-3; 8 bases line up with TRBD2. Looked up from germline, CDR1 is SGHTA and CDR2 is FQGNSA. The CDR3 has 16 residues. Losses at the gene ends were 6 bases for V and 2 bases for J; bases not matched to a gene: 10. This chain's CDR3 is CASSWTGGGVTDTQYF. As DNA, the CDR3 is TGTGCCAGCAGTTGGACGGGGGGGGGAGTCACAGATACGCAGTATTTT.

V is TRBV24-1 and J is TRBJ2-3, with 9 nucleotides matching TRBD1. Germline loops: CDR1 KGHDR, CDR2 SFDVKD. J lost 6 bases, V lost 4 bases, and 7 bases had no gene match. This CDR3 has 15 amino acids. DNA of the CDR3: TGTGCCACCAGTGACCGCGGACAGGGGTTGGATACGCAGTATTTT. Translation: CATSDRGQGLDTQYF.

CDR3 sequence: CASSRTGGIYQPQHF. CDR3 bases: TGTGCCAGCAGCCGGACAGGGGGAATATATCAGCCCCAGCATTTT. This sequence joins TRBV9 and TRBJ1-5; 10 nucleotides line up with TRBD1. CDR3 length: 15 amino acids. Germline V CDR1 and CDR2: SGDLS, YYNGEE. V shed 4 bases, J shed 5 bases, and the junction held 6 bases outside the gene matches. The full variable domain, completed using reference TRBV9 and TRBJ1-5, is DSGVTQTPKHLITATGQRVTLRCSPRSGDLSVYWYQQSLDQGLQFLIQYYNGEERAKGNILERFSAQQFPDLHSELNLSSLELGDSALYFCASSRTGGIYQPQHFGDGTRLSIL.

The chain uses TRBV2 and TRBJ2-1, with 10 bases fitting TRBD2. The junction had 3 bases not matched to a gene; V was cut back by 6 bases and J by 4 bases. CDR3 length equals 14 residues. Per germline, CDR1 SNHLY and CDR2 FYNNEI. CDR3 residues: CASRTSGVYNEQFF. The CDR3 DNA reads as TGTGCCAGCAGAACTAGCGGGGTTTACAATGAGCAGTTCTTC.